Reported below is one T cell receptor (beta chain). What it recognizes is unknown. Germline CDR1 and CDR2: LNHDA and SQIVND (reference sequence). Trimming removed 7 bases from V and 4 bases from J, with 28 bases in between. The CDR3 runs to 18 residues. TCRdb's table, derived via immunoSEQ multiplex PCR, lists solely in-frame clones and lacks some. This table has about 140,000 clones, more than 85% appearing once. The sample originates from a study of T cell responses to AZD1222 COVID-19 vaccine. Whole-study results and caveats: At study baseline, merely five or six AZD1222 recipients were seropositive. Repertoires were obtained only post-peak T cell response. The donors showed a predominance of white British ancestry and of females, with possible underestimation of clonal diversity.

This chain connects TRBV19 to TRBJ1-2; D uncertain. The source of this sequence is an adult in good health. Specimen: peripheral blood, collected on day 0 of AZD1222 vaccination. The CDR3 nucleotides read TGTGCCAGTACCCCCCCTTACGAGGGTAGATCATCGTCCTATGGCTACACCTTC. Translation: CASTPPYEGRSSSYGYTF.